This T cell receptor beta chain was captured in a study of beta chain features in type 1 diabetes. Study background: Examination covered approximately 100 million sorted cells spanning all samples. General observations from the study: Researchers report that Type 1 diabetes patients had moderately but significantly shorter TCRB CDR3s across all four CD4+ subsets.

The CDR3 extends over 14 amino acids. Germline-derived CDR1 and CDR2 are SGDLS and YYNGEE. V lost 3 bases and J lost 4, with 12 bases in between. CD45RO/CCR7/CD25/CD127/CD95/CD27 staining was used to isolate CD4+ naive, central memory, regulatory and stem cell-like memory cells by sorting. A remark on this clone: Its antigen is undetermined.

The authors reverse transcribed all of the isolated RNA, so sequencing captured expressed TCRB transcripts. TCRdb's table, derived via immunoSEQ multiplex PCR, lists solely in-frame clones and lacks some. The table has hundreds of thousands of clones, 12% to 15% seen once. The sequenced sample consisted of central memory CD4+ T cells from blood. This TCR came from a man aged 25 to 45 in good health. The chain recombines TRBV9 with TRBJ2-3, with a tentative D call TRBD2 (5 bases). Here the CDR3 reads CASSALASPDTQYF. The CDR3 coding sequence is TGTGCCAGCAGCGCCCTAGCTAGCCCAGATACGCAGTATTTT.